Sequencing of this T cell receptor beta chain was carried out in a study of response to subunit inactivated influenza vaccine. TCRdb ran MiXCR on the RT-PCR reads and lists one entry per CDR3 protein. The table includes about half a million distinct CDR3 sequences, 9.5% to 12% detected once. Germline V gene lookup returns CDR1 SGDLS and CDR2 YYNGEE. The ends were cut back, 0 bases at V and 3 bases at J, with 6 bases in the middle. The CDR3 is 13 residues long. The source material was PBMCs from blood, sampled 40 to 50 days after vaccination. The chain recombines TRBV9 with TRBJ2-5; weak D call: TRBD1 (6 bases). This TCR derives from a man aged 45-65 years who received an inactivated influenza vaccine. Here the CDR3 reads CASSVGQEETQYF. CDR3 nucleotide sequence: TGTGCCAGCAGCGTAGGACAGGAAGAGACCCAGTACTTC.